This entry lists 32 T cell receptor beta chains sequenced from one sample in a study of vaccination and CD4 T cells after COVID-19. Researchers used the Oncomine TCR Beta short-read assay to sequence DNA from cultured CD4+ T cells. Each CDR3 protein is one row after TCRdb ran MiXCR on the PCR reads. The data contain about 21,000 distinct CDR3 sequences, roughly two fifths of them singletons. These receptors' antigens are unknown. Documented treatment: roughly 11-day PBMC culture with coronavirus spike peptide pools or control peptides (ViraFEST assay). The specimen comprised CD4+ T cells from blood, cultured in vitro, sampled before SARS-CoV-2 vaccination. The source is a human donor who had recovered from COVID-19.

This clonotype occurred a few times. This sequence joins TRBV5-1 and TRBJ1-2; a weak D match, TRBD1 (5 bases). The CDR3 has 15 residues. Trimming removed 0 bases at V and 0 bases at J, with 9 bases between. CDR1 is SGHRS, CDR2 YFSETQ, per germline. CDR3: CASSLDDSSNYGYTF. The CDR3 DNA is TGCGCCAGCAGCTTGGATGACAGCTCTAACTATGGCTACACCTTC.

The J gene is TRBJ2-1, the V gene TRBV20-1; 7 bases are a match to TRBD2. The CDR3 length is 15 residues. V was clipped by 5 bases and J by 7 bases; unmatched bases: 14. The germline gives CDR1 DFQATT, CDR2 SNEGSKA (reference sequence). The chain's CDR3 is CSAGGERAGLNEQFF. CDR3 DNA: TGCAGTGCTGGGGGGGAGCGGGCTGGGTTGAATGAGCAGTTCTTC.

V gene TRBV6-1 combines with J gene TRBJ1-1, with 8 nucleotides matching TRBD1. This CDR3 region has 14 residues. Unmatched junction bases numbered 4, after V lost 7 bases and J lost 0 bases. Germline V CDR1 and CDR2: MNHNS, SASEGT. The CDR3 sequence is CASKRTGLNTEAFF. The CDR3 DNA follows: TGTGCCAGCAAAAGGACAGGGTTGAACACTGAAGCTTTCTTT.

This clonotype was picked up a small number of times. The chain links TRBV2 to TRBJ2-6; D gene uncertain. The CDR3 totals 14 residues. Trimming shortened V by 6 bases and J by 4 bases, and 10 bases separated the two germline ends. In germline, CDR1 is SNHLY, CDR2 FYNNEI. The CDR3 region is CASSTIAGANVLTF. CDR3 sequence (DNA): TGTGCCAGCAGCACGATCGCCGGGGCCAACGTCCTGACTTTC.

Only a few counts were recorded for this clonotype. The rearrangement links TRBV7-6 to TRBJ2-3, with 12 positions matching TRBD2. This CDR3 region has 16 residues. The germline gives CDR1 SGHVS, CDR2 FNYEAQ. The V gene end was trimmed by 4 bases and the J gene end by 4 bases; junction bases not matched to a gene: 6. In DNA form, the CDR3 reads TGTGCCAGCAGCTCTGAGACTAGCGGGGGACCAGATACGCAGTATTTT. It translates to CASSSETSGGPDTQYF.

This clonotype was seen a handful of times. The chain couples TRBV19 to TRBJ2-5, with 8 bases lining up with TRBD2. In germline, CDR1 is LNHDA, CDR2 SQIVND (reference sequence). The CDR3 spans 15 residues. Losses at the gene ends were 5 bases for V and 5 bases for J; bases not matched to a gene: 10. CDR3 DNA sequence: TGTGCCAGTAGTCCGGGCCTAGCGGGTTCCGAGACCCAGTACTTC. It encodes CASSPGLAGSETQYF.

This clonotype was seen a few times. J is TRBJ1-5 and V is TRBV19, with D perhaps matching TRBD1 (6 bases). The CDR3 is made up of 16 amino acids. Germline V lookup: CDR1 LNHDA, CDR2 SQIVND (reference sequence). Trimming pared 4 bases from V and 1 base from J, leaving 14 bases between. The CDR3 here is CASSTHGGASNQPQHF. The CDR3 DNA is TGTGCCAGTAGTACCCACGGGGGCGCGAGCAATCAGCCCCAGCATTTT.

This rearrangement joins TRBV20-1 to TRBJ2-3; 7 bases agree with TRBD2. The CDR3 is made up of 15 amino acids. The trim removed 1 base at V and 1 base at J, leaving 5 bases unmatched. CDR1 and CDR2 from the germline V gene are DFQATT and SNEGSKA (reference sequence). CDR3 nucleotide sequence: TGCAGTGCTAGAGGCGGCCGGGGGGGCACAGATACGCAGTATTTT. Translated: CSARGGRGGTDTQYF.

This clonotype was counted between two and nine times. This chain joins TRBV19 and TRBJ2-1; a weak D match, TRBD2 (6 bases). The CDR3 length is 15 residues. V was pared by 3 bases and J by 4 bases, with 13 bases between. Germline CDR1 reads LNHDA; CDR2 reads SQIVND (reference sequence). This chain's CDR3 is CASSIGGIGYNEQFF. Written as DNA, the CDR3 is TGTGCCAGTAGTATCGGCGGGATTGGGTACAATGAGCAGTTCTTC. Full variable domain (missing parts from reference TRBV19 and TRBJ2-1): DGGITQSPKYLFRKEGQNVTLSCEQNLNHDAMYWYRQDPGQGLRLIYYSQIVNDFQKGDIAEGYSVSREKKESFPLTVTSAQKNPTAFYLCASSIGGIGYNEQFFGPGTRLTVL.

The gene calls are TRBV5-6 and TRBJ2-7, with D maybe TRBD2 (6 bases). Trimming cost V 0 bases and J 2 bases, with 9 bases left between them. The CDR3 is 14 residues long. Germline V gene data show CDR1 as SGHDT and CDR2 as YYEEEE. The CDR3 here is CASSLDGGAYEQYF. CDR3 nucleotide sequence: TGTGCCAGCAGCTTGGACGGGGGAGCCTACGAGCAGTACTTC.

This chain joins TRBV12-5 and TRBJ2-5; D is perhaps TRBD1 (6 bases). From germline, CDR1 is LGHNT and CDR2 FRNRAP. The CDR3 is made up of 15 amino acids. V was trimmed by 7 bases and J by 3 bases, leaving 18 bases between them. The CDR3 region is CASAKRRGGEETQYF. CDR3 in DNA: TGTGCTAGTGCCAAAAGAAGAGGGGGAGAAGAGACCCAGTACTTC. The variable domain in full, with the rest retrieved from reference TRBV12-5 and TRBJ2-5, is DARVTQTPRHKVTEMGQEVTMRCQPILGHNTVFWYRQTMMQGLELLAYFRNRAPLDDSGMPKDRFSAEMPDATLATLKIQPSEPRDSAVYFCASAKRRGGEETQYFGPGTRLLVL.

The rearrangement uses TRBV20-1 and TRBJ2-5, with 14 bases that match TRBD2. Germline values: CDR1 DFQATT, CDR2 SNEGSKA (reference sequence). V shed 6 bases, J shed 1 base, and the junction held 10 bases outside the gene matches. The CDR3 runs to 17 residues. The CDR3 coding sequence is TGCAGTGCCACGGAAGGACTAGCGGGGGGTTCCCAAGAGACCCAGTACTTC. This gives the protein CSATEGLAGGSQETQYF.

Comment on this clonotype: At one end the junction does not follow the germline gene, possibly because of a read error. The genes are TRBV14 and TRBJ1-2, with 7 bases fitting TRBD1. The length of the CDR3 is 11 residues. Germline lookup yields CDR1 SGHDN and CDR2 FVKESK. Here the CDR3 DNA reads TGTGCCAGCAGCTCAGGGACAGTACAATCCTTC. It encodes CASSSGTVQSF. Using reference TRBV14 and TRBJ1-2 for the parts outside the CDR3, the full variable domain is EAGVTQFPSHSVIEKGQTVTLRCDPISGHDNLYWYRRVMGKEIKFLLHFVKESKQDESGMPNNRFLAERTGGTYSTLKVQPAELEDSGVYFCASSSGTVQSFGSGTRLTVV.

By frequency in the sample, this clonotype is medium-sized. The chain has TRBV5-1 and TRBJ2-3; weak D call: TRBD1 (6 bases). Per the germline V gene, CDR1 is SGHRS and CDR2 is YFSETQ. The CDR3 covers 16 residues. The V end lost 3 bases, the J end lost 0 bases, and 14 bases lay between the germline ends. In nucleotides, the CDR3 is TGCGCCAGCAGCTCAATAGGACAGATTAGCACAGATACGCAGTATTTT. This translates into CASSSIGQISTDTQYF.

The CDR3 DNA reads as TGTGCCAGCTCACTTATACAGGGGGCTCGATCTGAAGCTTTCTTT. This translates into CASSLIQGARSEAFF. V gene TRBV18 combines with J gene TRBJ1-1, with TRBD1 matching 9 bases. Unmatched junction bases numbered 9, after V lost 4 bases and J lost 6 bases. The germline V gene has CDR1 KGHSH and CDR2 LQKENI. CDR3 size: 15 residues. Based on the CDR3 plus reference TRBV18 and TRBJ1-1, the full variable domain is NAGVMQNPRHLVRRRGQEARLRCSPMKGHSHVYWYRQLPEEGLKFMVYLQKENIIDESGMPKERFSAEFPKEGPSILRIQQVVRGDSAAYFCASSLIQGARSEAFFGQGTRLTVV.

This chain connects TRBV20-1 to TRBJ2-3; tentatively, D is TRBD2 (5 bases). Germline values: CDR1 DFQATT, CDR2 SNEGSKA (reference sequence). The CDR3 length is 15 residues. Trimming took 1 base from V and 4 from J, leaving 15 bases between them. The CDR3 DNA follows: TGCAGTGCTAGAGTAGAACTAGAAGCGGCAGATACGCAGTATTTT. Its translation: CSARVELEAADTQYF.

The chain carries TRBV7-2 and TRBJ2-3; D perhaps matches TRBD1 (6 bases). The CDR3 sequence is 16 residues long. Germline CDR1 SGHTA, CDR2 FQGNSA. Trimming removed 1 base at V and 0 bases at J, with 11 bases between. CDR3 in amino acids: CASSLEGQGSTDTQYF. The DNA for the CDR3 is TGTGCCAGCAGCTTAGAAGGCCAGGGGAGCACAGATACGCAGTATTTT.

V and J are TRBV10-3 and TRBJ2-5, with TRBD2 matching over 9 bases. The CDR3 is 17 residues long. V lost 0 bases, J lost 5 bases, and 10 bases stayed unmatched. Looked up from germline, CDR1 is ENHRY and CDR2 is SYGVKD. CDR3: CAISESERGAYSETQYF. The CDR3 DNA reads TGTGCCATCAGTGAGTCTGAGCGGGGGGCCTATAGCGAGACCCAGTACTTC.

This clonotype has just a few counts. The CDR3 region has the DNA TGCAGTGCTAGAGTTACAGTCATGAACACTGAAGCTTTCTTT. Translating gives CSARVTVMNTEAFF. This chain links TRBV20-1 with TRBJ1-1; D is uncertain. The V end lost 1 base, the J end lost 0 bases, and 9 bases lay between the germline ends. Germline CDR1 DFQATT, CDR2 SNEGSKA (reference sequence). CDR3 size: 14 residues.

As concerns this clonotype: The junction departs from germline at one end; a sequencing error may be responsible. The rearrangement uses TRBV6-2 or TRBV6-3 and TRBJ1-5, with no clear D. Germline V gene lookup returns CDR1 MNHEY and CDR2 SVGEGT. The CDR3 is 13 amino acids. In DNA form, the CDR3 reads TGTGCCGGCAGTTACGAGGGTTGGGCGCCCCAGCATTTT. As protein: CAGSYEGWAPQHF.

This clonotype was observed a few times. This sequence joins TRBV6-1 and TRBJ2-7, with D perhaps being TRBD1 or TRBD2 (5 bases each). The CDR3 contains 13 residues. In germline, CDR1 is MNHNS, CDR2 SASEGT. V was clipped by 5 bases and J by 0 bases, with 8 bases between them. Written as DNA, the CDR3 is TGTGCCAGCAGTAGGGACGGCTCCTACGAGCAGTACTTC. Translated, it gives CASSRDGSYEQYF.

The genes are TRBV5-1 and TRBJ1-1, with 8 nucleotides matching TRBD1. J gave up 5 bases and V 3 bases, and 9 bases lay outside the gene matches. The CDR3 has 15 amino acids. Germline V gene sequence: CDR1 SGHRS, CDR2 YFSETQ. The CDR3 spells CASSWGQGAPTEAFF. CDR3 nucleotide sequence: TGCGCCAGCAGCTGGGGCCAGGGGGCGCCGACTGAAGCTTTCTTT.

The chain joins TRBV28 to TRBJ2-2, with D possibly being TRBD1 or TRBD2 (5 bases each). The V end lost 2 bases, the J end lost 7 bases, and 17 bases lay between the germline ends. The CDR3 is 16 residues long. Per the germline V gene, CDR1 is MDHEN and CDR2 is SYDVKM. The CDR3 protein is CASSLRERGAHGELFF. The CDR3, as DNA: TGTGCCAGCAGTTTACGGGAAAGGGGCGCACACGGGGAGCTGTTTTTT.

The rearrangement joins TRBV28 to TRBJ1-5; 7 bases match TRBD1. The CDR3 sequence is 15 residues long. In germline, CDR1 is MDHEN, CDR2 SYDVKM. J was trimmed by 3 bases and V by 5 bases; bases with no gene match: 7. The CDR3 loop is CASSRFGQDNQPQHF. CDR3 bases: TGTGCCAGCAGTCGATTCGGACAGGACAATCAGCCCCAGCATTTT.

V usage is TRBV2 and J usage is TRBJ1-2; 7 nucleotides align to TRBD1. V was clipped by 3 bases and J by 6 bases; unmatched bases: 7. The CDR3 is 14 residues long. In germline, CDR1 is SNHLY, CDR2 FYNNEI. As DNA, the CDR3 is TGTGCCAGCAGTGAGACAGGGTTGGTCGATGGCTACACCTTC. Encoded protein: CASSETGLVDGYTF.

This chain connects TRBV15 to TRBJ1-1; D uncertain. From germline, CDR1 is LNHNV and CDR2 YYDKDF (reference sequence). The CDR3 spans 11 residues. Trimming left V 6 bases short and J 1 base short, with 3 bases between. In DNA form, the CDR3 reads TGTGCCACCAGTAAGAACACTGAAGCTTTCTTT. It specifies CATSKNTEAFF.

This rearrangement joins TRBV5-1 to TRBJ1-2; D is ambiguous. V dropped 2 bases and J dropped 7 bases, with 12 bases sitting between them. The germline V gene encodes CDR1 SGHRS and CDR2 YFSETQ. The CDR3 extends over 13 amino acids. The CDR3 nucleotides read TGCGCCAGCAGCTTTGAAGGGATCTCTGGCTACACCTTC. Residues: CASSFEGISGYTF.

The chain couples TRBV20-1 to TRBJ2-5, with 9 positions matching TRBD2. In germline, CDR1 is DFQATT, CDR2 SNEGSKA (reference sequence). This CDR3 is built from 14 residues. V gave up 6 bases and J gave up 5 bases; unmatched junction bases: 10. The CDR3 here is CSAEGVAGDETQYF. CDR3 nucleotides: TGCAGTGCCGAGGGAGTAGCGGGAGACGAGACCCAGTACTTC.

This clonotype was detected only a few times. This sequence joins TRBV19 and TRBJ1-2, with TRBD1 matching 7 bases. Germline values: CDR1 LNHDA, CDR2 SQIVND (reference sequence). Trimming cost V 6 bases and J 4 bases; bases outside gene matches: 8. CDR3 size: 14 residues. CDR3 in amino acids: CASRPRGQSYGYTF. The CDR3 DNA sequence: TGTGCCAGTAGACCCCGGGGACAGAGCTATGGCTACACCTTC.

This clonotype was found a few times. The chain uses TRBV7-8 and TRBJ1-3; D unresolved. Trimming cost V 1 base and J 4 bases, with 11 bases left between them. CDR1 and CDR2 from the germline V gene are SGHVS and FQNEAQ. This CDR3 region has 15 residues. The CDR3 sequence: CASSLVAGTGNTIYF. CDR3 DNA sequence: TGTGCCAGCAGCTTAGTGGCGGGTACGGGAAACACCATATATTTT.

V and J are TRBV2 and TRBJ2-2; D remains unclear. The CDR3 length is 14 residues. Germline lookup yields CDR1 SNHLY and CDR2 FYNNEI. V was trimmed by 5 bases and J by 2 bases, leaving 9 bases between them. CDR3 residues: CASSPYFNTGELFF. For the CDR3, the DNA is TGTGCCAGCAGTCCTTACTTCAACACCGGGGAGCTGTTTTTT.

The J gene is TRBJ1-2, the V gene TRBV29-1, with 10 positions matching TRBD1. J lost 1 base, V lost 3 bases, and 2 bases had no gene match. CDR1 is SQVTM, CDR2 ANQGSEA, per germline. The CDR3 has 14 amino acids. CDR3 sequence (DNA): TGCAGCGTTGATCGGACAGGGGGTAACTATGGCTACACCTTC. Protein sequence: CSVDRTGGNYGYTF.